This entry describes one T cell receptor beta chain. The sample comes from a study of blood T cell repertoires in COVID-19. In the source study's methods: From reference gene primer amplification, estimates of nucleated cell counts were derived. Sequencing used immunoSEQ multiplex PCR; TCRdb keeps in-frame clones, though not all of them. The DNA gave D and trimming, while V, J and clone size come from that table. Of over 150,000 clones in the sample, more than 90% were seen once. The ends were cut back, 1 base at V and 3 bases at J, with 13 bases in the middle. This CDR3 comprises 15 residues. CDR1 and CDR2 from the germline V gene are SGHDT and YYEEEE.

The gene calls are TRBV5-6 and TRBJ2-5, with D tentatively TRBD1 (6 bases). This TCR was sampled from a man between 45 and 60 years old with acute or convalescent COVID-19. Input material: peripheral blood. The CDR3 here is CASSLFYREKETQYF. As DNA, the CDR3 is TGTGCCAGCAGCTTGTTTTACAGGGAGAAAGAGACCCAGTACTTC.